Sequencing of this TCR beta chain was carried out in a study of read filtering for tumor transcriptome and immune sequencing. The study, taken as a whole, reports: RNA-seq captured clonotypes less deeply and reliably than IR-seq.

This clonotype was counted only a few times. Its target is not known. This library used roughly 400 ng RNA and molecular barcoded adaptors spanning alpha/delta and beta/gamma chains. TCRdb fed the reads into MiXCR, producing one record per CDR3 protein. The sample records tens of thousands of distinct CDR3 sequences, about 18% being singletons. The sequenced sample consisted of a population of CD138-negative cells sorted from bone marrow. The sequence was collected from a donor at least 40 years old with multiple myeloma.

CDR3 bases: TGTGCCAGCAGCCAATCCCGGACACGTAGCAATCAGCCCCAGCATTTT. It encodes CASSQSRTRSNQPQHF. The J gene is TRBJ1-5, the V gene TRBV7-8, with D perhaps matching TRBD1 (5 bases). The CDR3 is made up of 16 amino acids. Trimming cost V 5 bases and J 0 bases, with 14 bases left between them. Germline V gene data show CDR1 as SGHVS and CDR2 as FQNEAQ.